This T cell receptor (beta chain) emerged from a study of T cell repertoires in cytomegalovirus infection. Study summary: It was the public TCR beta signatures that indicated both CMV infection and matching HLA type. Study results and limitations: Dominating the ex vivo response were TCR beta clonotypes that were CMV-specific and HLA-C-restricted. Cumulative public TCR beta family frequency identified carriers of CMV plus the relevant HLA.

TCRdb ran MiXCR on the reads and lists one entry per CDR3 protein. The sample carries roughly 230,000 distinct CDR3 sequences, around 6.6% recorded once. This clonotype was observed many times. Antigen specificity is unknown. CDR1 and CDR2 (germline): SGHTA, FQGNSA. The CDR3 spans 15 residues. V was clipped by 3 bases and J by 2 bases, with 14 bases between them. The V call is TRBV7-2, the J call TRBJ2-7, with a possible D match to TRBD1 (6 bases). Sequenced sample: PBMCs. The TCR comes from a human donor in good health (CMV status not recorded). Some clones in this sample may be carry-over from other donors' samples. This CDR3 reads CASSLDGTPAYEQYF. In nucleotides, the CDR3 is TGTGCCAGCAGCTTGGACGGGACACCTGCCTACGAGCAGTACTTC.